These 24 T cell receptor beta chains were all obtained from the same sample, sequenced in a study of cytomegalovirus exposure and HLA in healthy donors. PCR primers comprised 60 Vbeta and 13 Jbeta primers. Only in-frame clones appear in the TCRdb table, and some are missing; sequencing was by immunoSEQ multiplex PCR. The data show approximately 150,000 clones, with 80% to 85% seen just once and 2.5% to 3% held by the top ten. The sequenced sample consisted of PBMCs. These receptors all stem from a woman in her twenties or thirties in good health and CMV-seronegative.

The CDR3: CSASINTEAFF. The CDR3 nucleotides are TGCAGTGCTAGTATCAACACTGAAGCTTTCTTT. The rearrangement uses TRBV20-1 and TRBJ1-1; no definite D call. The CDR3 is 11 amino acids. The V end was cut by 3 bases, the J end by 2 bases, with 4 bases between. Germline loops: CDR1 DFQATT, CDR2 SNEGSKA (reference sequence).

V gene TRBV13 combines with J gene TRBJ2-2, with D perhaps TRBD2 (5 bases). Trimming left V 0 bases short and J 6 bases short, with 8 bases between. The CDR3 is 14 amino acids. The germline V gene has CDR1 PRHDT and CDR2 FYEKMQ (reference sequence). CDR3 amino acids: CASSLGAGPGELFF. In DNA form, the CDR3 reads TGTGCCAGCAGCTTAGGCGCGGGCCCCGGGGAGCTGTTTTTT.

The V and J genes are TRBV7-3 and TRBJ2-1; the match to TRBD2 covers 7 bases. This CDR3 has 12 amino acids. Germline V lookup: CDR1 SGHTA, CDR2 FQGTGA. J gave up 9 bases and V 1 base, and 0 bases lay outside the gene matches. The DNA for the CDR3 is TGTGCCAGCAGCTTAAGCGGGGGTGAGCAGTTCTTC. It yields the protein CASSLSGGEQFF.

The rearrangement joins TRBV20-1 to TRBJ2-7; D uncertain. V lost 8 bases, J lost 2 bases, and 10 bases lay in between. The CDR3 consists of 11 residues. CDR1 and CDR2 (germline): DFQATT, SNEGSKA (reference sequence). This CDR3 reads CSPTAAYEQYF. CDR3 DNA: TGCAGTCCCACCGCAGCCTACGAGCAGTACTTC.

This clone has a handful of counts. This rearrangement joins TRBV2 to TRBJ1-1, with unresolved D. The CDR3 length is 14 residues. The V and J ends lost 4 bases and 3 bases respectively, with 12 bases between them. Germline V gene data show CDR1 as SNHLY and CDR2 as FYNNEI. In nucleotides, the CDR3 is TGTGCCAGCAGTGTAGATCCTAGGTACACTGAAGCTTTCTTT. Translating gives CASSVDPRYTEAFF. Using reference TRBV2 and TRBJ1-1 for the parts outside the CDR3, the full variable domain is EPEVTQTPSHQVTQMGQEVILRCVPISNHLYFYWYRQILGQKVEFLVSFYNNEISEKSEIFDDQFSVERPDGSNFTLKIRSTKLEDSAMYFCASSVDPRYTEAFFGQGTRLTVV.

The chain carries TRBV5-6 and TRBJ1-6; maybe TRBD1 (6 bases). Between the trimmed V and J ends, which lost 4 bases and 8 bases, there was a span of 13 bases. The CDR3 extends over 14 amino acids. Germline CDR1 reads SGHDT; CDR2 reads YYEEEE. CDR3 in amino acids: CASSHYREYSPLHF. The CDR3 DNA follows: TGTGCCAGCAGCCACTACAGGGAATATTCACCCCTCCACTTT.

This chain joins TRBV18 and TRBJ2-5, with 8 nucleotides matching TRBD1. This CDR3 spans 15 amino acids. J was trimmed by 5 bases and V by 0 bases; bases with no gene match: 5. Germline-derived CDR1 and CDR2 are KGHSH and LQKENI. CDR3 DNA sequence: TGTGCCAGCTCACCACCCCAGGGGGCCCGGGAGACCCAGTACTTC. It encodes CASSPPQGARETQYF.

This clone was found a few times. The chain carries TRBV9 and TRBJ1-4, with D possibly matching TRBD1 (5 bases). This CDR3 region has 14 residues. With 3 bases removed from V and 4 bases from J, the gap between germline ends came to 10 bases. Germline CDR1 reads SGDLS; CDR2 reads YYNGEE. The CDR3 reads CASSADTGNEKLFF. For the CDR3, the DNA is TGTGCCAGCAGCGCGGACACCGGTAATGAAAAACTGTTTTTT.

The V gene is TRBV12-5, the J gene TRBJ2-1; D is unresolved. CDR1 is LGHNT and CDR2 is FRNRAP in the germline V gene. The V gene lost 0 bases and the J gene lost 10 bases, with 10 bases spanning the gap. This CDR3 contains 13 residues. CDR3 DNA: TGTGCTAGTGGTTTGGTAAGCCTTAACGAGCAGTTCTTC. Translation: CASGLVSLNEQFF.

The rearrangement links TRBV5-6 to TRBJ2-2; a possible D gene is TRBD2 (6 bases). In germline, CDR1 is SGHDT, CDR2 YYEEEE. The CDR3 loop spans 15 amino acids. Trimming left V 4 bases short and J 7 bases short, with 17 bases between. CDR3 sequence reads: CASSPPGTFGGELFF. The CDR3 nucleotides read TGTGCCAGCAGCCCCCCGGGGACTTTCGGCGGGGAGCTGTTTTTT.

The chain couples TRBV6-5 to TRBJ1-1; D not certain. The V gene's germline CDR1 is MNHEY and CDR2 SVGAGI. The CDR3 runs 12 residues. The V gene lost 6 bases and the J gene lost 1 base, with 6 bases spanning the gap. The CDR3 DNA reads TGTGCCAGCAGCCGGGGGAACACTGAAGCTTTCTTT. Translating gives CASSRGNTEAFF.

CDR3 bases: TGTGCCAGCAGTGAAACCTCCGGGACTAGTCAGTTCTTC. As protein: CASSETSGTSQFF. The chain joins TRBV6-1 to TRBJ2-1, with 8 bases matching TRBD2. V was clipped by 2 bases and J by 13 bases; unmatched bases: 7. This CDR3 contains 13 residues. Germline CDR1 is MNHNS and CDR2 is SASEGT.

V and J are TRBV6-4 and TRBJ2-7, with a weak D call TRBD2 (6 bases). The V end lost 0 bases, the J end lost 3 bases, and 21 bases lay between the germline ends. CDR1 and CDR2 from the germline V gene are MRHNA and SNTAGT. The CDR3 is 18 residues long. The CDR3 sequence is CASSDSGPHERADYEQYF. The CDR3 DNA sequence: TGTGCCAGCAGTGACTCGGGGCCCCATGAGCGGGCGGACTACGAGCAGTACTTC.

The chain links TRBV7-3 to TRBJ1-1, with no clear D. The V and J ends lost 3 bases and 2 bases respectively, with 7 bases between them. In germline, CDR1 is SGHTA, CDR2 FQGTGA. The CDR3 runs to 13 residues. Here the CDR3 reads CASSFGGNTEAFF. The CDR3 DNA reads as TGTGCCAGCAGCTTTGGCGGTAACACTGAAGCTTTCTTT. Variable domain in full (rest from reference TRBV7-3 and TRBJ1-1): GAGVSQTPSNKVTEKGKYVELRCDPISGHTALYWYRQSLGQGPEFLIYFQGTGAADDSGLPNDRFFAVRPEGSVSTLKIQRTERGDSAVYLCASSFGGNTEAFFGQGTRLTVV.

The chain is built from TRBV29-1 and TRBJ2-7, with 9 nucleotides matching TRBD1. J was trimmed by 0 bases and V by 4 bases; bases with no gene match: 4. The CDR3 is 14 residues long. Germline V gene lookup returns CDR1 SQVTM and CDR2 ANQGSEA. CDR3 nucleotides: TGCAGCGTTGTTACGGGACAGGGCTCCTACGAGCAGTACTTC. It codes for CSVVTGQGSYEQYF.

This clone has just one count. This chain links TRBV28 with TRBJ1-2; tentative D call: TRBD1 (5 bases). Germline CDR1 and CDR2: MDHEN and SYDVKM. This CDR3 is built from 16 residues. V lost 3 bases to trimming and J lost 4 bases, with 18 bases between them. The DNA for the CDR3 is TGTGCCAGCAGTTTCTTCGGCAAAGGGGTCGTCTATGGCTACACCTTC. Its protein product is CASSFFGKGVVYGYTF.

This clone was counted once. The CDR3, as DNA: TGCAGCGTTGGGACCGCGGAGGATACCGAGCAGTACTTC. It specifies CSVGTAEDTEQYF. The gene calls are TRBV29-1 and TRBJ2-5; TRBD2 is a possible D gene (5 bases). TRBJ2-7 explains the end of the DNA better; the J call may be wrong. Germline assignment: CDR1 SQVTM and CDR2 ANQGSEA. The CDR3 totals 13 residues.

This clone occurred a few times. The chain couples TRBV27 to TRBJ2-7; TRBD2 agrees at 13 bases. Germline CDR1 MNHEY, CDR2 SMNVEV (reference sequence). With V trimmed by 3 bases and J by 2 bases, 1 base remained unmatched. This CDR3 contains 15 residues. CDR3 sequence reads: CASSFTSGRAYEQYF. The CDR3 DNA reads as TGTGCCAGCAGTTTTACTAGCGGGAGGGCCTACGAGCAGTACTTC.

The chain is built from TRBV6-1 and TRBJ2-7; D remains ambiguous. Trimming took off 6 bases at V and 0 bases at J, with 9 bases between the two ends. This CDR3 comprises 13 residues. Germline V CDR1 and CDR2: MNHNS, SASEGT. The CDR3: CASSRTNSYEQYF. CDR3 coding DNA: TGTGCCAGCAGCCGCACAAACTCCTACGAGCAGTACTTC.

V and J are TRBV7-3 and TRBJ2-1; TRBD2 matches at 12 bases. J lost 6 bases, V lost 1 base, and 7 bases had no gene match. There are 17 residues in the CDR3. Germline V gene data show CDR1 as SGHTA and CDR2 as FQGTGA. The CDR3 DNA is TGTGCCAGCAGCTTAATGCCTAGCGGGGGGGCAGCCAATGAGCAGTTCTTC. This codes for CASSLMPSGGAANEQFF.

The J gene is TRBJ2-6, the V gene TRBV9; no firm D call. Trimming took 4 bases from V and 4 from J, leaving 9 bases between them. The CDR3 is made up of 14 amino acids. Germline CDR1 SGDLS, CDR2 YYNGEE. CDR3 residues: CASSSMGGANVLTF. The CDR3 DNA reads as TGTGCCAGCAGCTCAATGGGCGGGGCCAACGTCCTGACTTTC.

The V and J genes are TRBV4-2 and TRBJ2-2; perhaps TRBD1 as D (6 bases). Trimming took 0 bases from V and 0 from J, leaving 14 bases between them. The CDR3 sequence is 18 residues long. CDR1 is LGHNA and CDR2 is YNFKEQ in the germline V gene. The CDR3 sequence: CASSQDGIGTSNTGELFF. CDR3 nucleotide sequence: TGTGCCAGCAGCCAAGATGGGATCGGGACATCGAACACCGGGGAGCTGTTTTTT.

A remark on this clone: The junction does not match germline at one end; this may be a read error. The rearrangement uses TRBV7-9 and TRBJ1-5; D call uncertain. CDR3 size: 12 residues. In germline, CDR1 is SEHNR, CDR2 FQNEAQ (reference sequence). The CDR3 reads CSSSLGGQPQHF. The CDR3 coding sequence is TGTTCCAGCAGCTTAGGAGGTCAGCCCCAGCATTTT.

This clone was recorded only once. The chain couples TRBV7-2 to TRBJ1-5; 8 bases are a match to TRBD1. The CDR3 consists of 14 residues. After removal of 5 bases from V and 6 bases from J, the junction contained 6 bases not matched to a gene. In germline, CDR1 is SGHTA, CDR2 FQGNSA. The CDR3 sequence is CASSRSGGAQPQHF. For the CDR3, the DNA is TGTGCCAGCAGCCGCTCAGGGGGCGCTCAGCCCCAGCATTTT.